This T cell receptor (beta chain) comes out of a study of blood T cells in healthy people across ages (dated by TCRdb to between 2015 and 2016). About the full investigation: In model experiments, template switching captured roughly one uniquely barcoded TCR beta cDNA molecule for every two T cells. To track age-related changes in TCR beta repertoire diversity, the study relied on deep sequencing normalized with unique cDNA molecular identifiers. The donors were divided into four age groups: young (average about 16 years), middle-aged (approximately 41), aged (approximately 62) and long-lived (about 84). Donors of different ages were randomly distributed across sequencing lanes to avoid experimental bias. For two donors (one aged 18 to 30 and one aged 80 or older), the study analyzed two additional independent replicas of 1 million unique cDNA reads from the same blood draw.

Receptors were amplified or captured by 5' RACE. Sequencing was performed on an Illumina HiSeq 2500. A second roughly 6 to 11 cycle PCR used a sample-barcoded 5' primer and a J-beta primer mix. A template-switch 5' adaptor carrying 12 random nucleotides introduced a unique molecular identifier onto each TCR beta cDNA molecule. Each sample yielded at least 3 million CDR3-containing paired-end reads. The Mint cDNA synthesis kit, primed by a TRBC-specific oligonucleotide, was used to synthesize first-strand cDNA from all RNA. After uracil-DNA glycosylase treatment, a first 18-cycle PCR used universal primers M1SS and BC2_uni_R on all cDNA. Processing in the source paper ran as follows. For normalization, 1 million high-quality reads were randomly selected from each sample, with every read carrying a distinct molecular identifier. Instead of being binned into consensus sequences, reads that shared molecular identifiers were thrown out. MiTCR, with a Q25 quality threshold and the strictest error-elimination algorithm, was used for CDR3 identification, clonotype clustering and error correction. A nonparametric unseen species model using Euler transformation provided a lower-bound estimate of total TCR beta diversity. TCRdb itself trimmed the public reads at Q25 with fastp, ran MiXCR and retained productive beta chains. Rows are unified per CDR3 protein, each entry keeping the most common DNA and genes. TCRdb, not the original authors, processed these V and J calls. The sample profile shows about 940,000 distinct CDR3 sequences; 48% of them were found once. Roughly 13% of the sample is held by the ten biggest clonotypes.

This clonotype occurred a few times. No antigen is known for it. Per-base quality was not reported, and no clone a single base away is much larger than it. The donors were roughly 39 Caucasian individuals from Russia, aged roughly 6 to 95 years, who were systemically healthy. Each donor gave approximately 9.3 milliliters of peripheral blood, collected into EDTA-treated Vacutainer tubes. Ficoll-Paque density-gradient centrifugation was used to isolate PBMCs, with at least 6.5 million per sample. Total RNA, at least 6 micrograms per sample, was extracted from PBMCs with Trizol reagent. For every donor, an aliquot of PBMCs went through flow cytometry to measure the percentages of naive CD45RAhigh/CD27high T cells. The germline ends are 10 bases apart after V is trimmed by 2 bases and J by 0 bases. CDR1 and CDR2 are drawn from the germline V gene: MGHRA, YSYEKL. Counted from cysteine to phenylalanine, this CDR3 has 15 amino acids. Just CDR3 DNA is preserved here, 45 bases in frame from base 1.

Broad study findings and their caveats: As age increased, observed TCR beta diversity per million T cells dropped in a roughly linear way, and a significant reduction was already evident by age roughly 40. A strong correlation was found between observed TCR beta diversity and the percentage of naive T cells measured by flow cytometry. The CMV infection status of donors was not known, potentially confounding age-related changes in expanded clonotypes. Estimates of total diversity from one million sequenced T cells were regarded as lower bounds and underestimates. Because profiling used bulk unsorted PBMCs, naive and antigen-experienced compartments could not be compared conclusively. Compared with the aged group, more naive CD4+ T cells, fewer expanded clones and increased TCR diversity were shown by the long-lived group, suggesting age selection.

The TCR comes from a man aged 25 to 45 in good health. The sequencing input was blood. The chain was built from TRBV4-1 and TRBJ1-2; the D gene remains uncertain. The sequenced DNA is TGCGCCAGCAGCCAACAACTGGGTACTAACTATGGCTACACCTTC. This is translated as CASSQQLGTNYGYTF.